The next 17 T cell receptor beta chains were all read from a single sample in a study of somatic mutations in cytotoxic T cells in rheumatoid arthritis. Profiling relied on immunoSEQ multiplex PCR, and the TCRdb table lists in-frame clones only, not all of them. The data show some 16,000 clones, with 79% seen just once and around 21% held by the top ten. The sample consisted of CD8+ T cells sorted from blood. Receptor source: an adult with rheumatoid arthritis.

The chain carries TRBV25-1 and TRBJ1-6; possible D gene TRBD1, 5 bases. This CDR3 is 14 amino acids long. Per the germline V gene, CDR1 is MGHDK and CDR2 is SYGVNS. Deletions cut 3 bases from V and 10 bases from J, with 13 bases between. The CDR3 DNA follows: TGTGCCAGCAGTGAGACAGTCCTAGCGTCACCCCTCCACTTT. Translating gives CASSETVLASPLHF.

The chain uses TRBV7-2 and TRBJ2-7; 7 bases map to TRBD1. Germline assignment: CDR1 SGHTA and CDR2 FQGNSA. With 1 base clipped from V and 2 bases from J, the junction kept 2 bases outside the gene matches. CDR3 size: 14 residues. The CDR3 DNA sequence: TGTGCCAGCAGCTTAGGGGGGACAGCCTACGAGCAGTACTTC. Protein sequence: CASSLGGTAYEQYF.

This rearrangement joins TRBV7-9 to TRBJ2-4; either TRBD1 or TRBD2 may fit D (6 bases each). CDR3 size: 14 residues. Germline values: CDR1 SEHNR, CDR2 FQNEAQ (reference sequence). The germline V and J ends were trimmed by 1 base and 8 bases, with 12 bases remaining between them. CDR3 residues: CASSLDPGADIQYF. DNA of the CDR3: TGTGCCAGCAGCTTAGATCCGGGGGCGGACATTCAGTACTTC.

Sample share makes this clone medium-sized (0.01 to 0.1%). The chain links TRBV7-9 to TRBJ2-7, with no clear D. V lost 5 bases and J lost 2, with 16 bases in between. Germline CDR1 and CDR2: SEHNR and FQNEAQ (reference sequence). The CDR3 runs 15 residues. In DNA form, the CDR3 reads TGTGCCAGCAGCCCTCCCTCCTTTTCCACCTACGAGCAGTACTTC. Protein product: CASSPPSFSTYEQYF.

This clone was seen once. The chain combines TRBV25-1 with TRBJ1-4; the D is unclear. Trimming took 7 bases from V and 5 from J, leaving 8 bases between them. The CDR3 has 12 residues. Germline lookup yields CDR1 MGHDK and CDR2 SYGVNS. The CDR3 DNA reads as TGTGCCAGCACACGGGAAAATGAAAAACTGTTTTTT. The encoded protein is CASTRENEKLFF.

In this sample, this clone turned up once. The chain couples TRBV27 to TRBJ1-1, with D unclear. Germline loops: CDR1 MNHEY, CDR2 SMNVEV (reference sequence). Trimming cost V 0 bases and J 7 bases, with 15 bases left between them. CDR3 length: 15 amino acids. Here the CDR3 DNA reads TGTGCCAGCAGTTTATCTCCTTCATGGGGTGTTGAAGCTTTCTTT. It codes for CASSLSPSWGVEAFF.

This chain links TRBV19 with TRBJ1-3; D remains unclear. This CDR3 has 16 residues. Germline CDR1 LNHDA, CDR2 SQIVND (reference sequence). V lost 7 bases to trimming and J lost 0 bases, with 16 bases between them. The CDR3 here is CASTTETGYSGNTIYF. CDR3 sequence (DNA): TGTGCCAGTACCACTGAGACGGGCTACTCTGGAAACACCATATATTTT.

The J gene is TRBJ1-1, the V gene TRBV27; D remains unclear. This CDR3 is 13 amino acids long. Germline CDR1 and CDR2: MNHEY and SMNVEV (reference sequence). Trimming pared 6 bases from V and 1 base from J, leaving 9 bases between. In nucleotides, the CDR3 is TGTGCCAGCAGCATTGGTCCGAACACTGAAGCTTTCTTT. It encodes CASSIGPNTEAFF.

J is TRBJ2-1 and V is TRBV11-3; D possibly corresponds to TRBD2 (6 bases). V was cut by 1 base and J by 3 bases, with 13 bases left in between. The CDR3 is 16 amino acids. Germline lookup yields CDR1 SGHNT and CDR2 YENEEA. The CDR3 DNA follows: TGTGCCAGCAGCTTAGTGGGGGGTGGGTTCTACAATGAGCAGTTCTTC. Encoded protein: CASSLVGGGFYNEQFF.

The genes are TRBV14 and TRBJ2-1, with TRBD2 identical over 7 bases. The CDR3 is 13 residues long. The V gene's germline CDR1 is SGHDN and CDR2 FVKESK. V lost 6 bases to trimming and J lost 9 bases; unmatched junction nucleotides: 8. The CDR3 spells CASSQATGGEQFF. The CDR3 DNA sequence: TGTGCCAGCAGTCAGGCGACGGGAGGTGAGCAGTTCTTC. The entire variable domain, with the rest obtained from reference TRBV14 and TRBJ2-1, is as follows: EAGVTQFPSHSVIEKGQTVTLRCDPISGHDNLYWYRRVMGKEIKFLLHFVKESKQDESGMPNNRFLAERTGGTYSTLKVQPAELEDSGVYFCASSQATGGEQFFGPGTRLTVL.

The genes are TRBV27 and TRBJ1-1; D might be TRBD1 (5 bases). V shed 6 bases and J shed 2 bases, with 16 bases lying between them. This CDR3 has 15 amino acids. The germline V gene has CDR1 MNHEY and CDR2 SMNVEV (reference sequence). CDR3 loop: CASSLGGGINTEAFF. The CDR3 DNA reads TGTGCCAGCAGCTTGGGTGGGGGGATTAACACTGAAGCTTTCTTT.

This clone was seen more than once but under ten times. The J gene is TRBJ2-3, the V gene TRBV28; 11 bases align to TRBD2. In germline, CDR1 is MDHEN, CDR2 SYDVKM. CDR3 length: 18 amino acids. J lost 0 bases, V lost 5 bases, and 10 bases had no gene match. CDR3 loop: CASSLGLAGGTSTDTQYF. In DNA, the CDR3 is TGTGCCAGCAGTCTTGGGCTAGCGGGAGGAACTAGCACAGATACGCAGTATTTT.

The chain recombines TRBV5-1 with TRBJ2-5, with 12 nucleotides matching TRBD2. This CDR3 is 15 amino acids long. Germline-derived CDR1 and CDR2 are SGHRS and YFSETQ. The V and J ends lost 4 bases and 5 bases, in that order; junction bases with no gene match: 6. CDR3 nucleotides: TGCGCCAGCAGCGAGACTAGCGGGAGACGGGAGACCCAGTACTTC. Translating gives CASSETSGRRETQYF.

This clone was picked up a small number of times. This chain joins TRBV2 and TRBJ2-7; the match to TRBD1 covers 10 bases. This CDR3 has 14 residues. CDR1 SNHLY and CDR2 FYNNEI come from the germline V gene. The V gene end was trimmed by 7 bases and the J gene end by 7 bases; junction bases not matched to a gene: 10. The CDR3, as DNA: TGTGCCAGCACCGGGGGACAGGGGTTAGGGGAGCAGTACTTC. Translation gives CASTGGQGLGEQYF.

The chain couples TRBV9 to TRBJ2-1; D is undetermined. This CDR3 is 15 amino acids long. Looked up from germline, CDR1 is SGDLS and CDR2 is YYNGEE. V was clipped by 3 bases and J by 2 bases, with 12 bases between them. The CDR3 loop reads CASSGPTGTYNEQFF. CDR3 in DNA: TGTGCCAGCAGCGGACCGACCGGCACCTACAATGAGCAGTTCTTC.

J is TRBJ2-6 and V is TRBV7-8, with a weak D call TRBD2 (6 bases). Trimming pared 0 bases from V and 4 bases from J, leaving 13 bases between. The germline V gene has CDR1 SGHVS and CDR2 FQNEAQ. CDR3 size: 17 residues. The CDR3: CASSLAIGGSGANVLTF. CDR3 nucleotides: TGTGCCAGCAGCTTAGCTATCGGGGGATCGGGGGCCAACGTCCTGACTTTC.

V and J are TRBV11-3 and TRBJ2-7, with no clear D. CDR3 size: 12 residues. Germline V gene sequence: CDR1 SGHNT, CDR2 YENEEA. V was cut by 6 bases and J by 0 bases, with 6 bases left in between. The CDR3 DNA reads as TGTGCCAGCAGTTCAGCCTCCTACGAGCAGTACTTC. This codes for CASSSASYEQYF.